Listed below are T cell receptor beta chains from one sample, sequenced in a study of Ad26.COV2.S vaccination and SARS-CoV-2 variants. The data were produced by immunoSEQ multiplex PCR, yet TCRdb's version contains in-frame clones alone and is incomplete. The repertoire holds over 400,000 clones, with about nine tenths as singletons. The sequenced sample was peripheral blood, obtained in a trial of Ad26.COV2.S vaccine versus placebo. Receptors originate from a person aged 18-65 years who received the Ad26.COV2.S COVID-19 vaccine or a placebo. Each CDR3 is given with its conserved first and last residue. D genes are given only for firm matches. Size is omitted from some rows. Given values are once, few, many or a class for expanded clones.

TRBV10-3	NA	NA	TRBJ1-2	CAISESAEYGYTF	TGTGCCATCAGTGAGTCGGCCGAATATGGCTACACCTTC
TRBV4-1	NA	NA	TRBJ1-4	CASSQVGARGGEKLFF	TGCGCCAGCAGCCAAGTCGGGGCCCGGGGAGGTGAAAAACTGTTTTTT
TRBV19	NA	NA	TRBJ2-5	CASSISARGAVGRETQYF	TGTGCCAGTAGTATATCCGCACGGGGAGCGGTGGGGAGGGAGACCCAGTACTTC
TRBV5-5	few	TRBD2	TRBJ2-5	CASSLAPGLERETQYF	TGTGCCAGCAGCTTGGCTCCGGGACTAGAAAGAGAGACCCAGTACTTC
TRBV18	NA	NA	TRBJ2-5	CASSPPQETQYF	TGTGCCAGCTCACCACCCCAGGAGACCCAGTACTTC
TRBV28	NA	NA	TRBJ1-5	CASSLGVGNQPQHF	TGTGCCAGCAGTTTGGGTGTTGGGAATCAGCCCCAGCATTTT
TRBV9	few	NA	TRBJ1-1	CASSVGDGSWGTEAFF	TGTGCCAGCAGCGTAGGGGATGGCAGTTGGGGCACTGAAGCTTTCTTT
TRBV12-3/TRBV12-4	few	NA	TRBJ1-3	CASSPGSGNTIYF	TGTGCCAGCAGTCCAGGGTCTGGAAACACCATATATTTT
TRBV28	once	NA	TRBJ2-3	CASSDAGQLLYTQYF	TGTGCCAGCAGCGACGCGGGACAGCTGCTATATACGCAGTATTTT
TRBV27	NA	TRBD2	TRBJ2-7	CASSRAPGLAYEQYF	TGTGCCAGCAGTCGAGCACCGGGACTAGCCTACGAGCAGTACTTC
TRBV25-1	NA	NA	TRBJ2-3	CASSDHRGGRADTQYF	TGTGCCAGCAGTGACCACAGGGGGGGTAGGGCAGATACGCAGTATTTT
TRBV6-5	NA	NA	TRBJ1-3	CASLTEASSGNTIYF	TGTGCCAGTCTAACCGAAGCGAGCTCTGGAAACACCATATATTTT
TRBV30	few	TRBD1	TRBJ1-3	CAWSDRDRASSGDF	TGTGCCTGGAGCGACCGGGACAGGGCATCATCCGGGGATTTT
TRBV11-2	NA	NA	TRBJ1-5	CASSLRSNQPQHF	TGTGCCAGCAGCTTACGGAGCAATCAGCCCCAGCATTTT
TRBV19	NA	NA	TRBJ1-3	CASTGNTIYF	TGTGCCAGTACAGGAAACACCATATATTTT
TRBV29-1	NA	NA	TRBJ2-7	CSVESGDYEQYF	TGCAGCGTTGAATCAGGGGACTACGAGCAGTACTTC
TRBV4-3	NA	NA	TRBJ1-1	CASSQGGGRLIMNTEAFF	TGCGCCAGCAGCCAGGGGGGGGGCCGGCTAATCATGAACACTGAAGCTTTCTTT
TRBV19	NA	NA	TRBJ2-6	CASSSWQGRLSGANVLTF	TGTGCCAGTAGTTCTTGGCAGGGGCGCCTCTCTGGGGCCAACGTCCTGACTTTC
TRBV6-1	NA	NA	TRBJ1-5	CASSEFANSNQPQHF	TGTGCCAGCAGTGAATTTGCAAATAGCAATCAGCCCCAGCATTTT
TRBV7-6	NA	TRBD2	TRBJ2-3	CASSPGGSTDTQYF	TGTGCCAGCAGCCCGGGGGGGAGCACAGATACGCAGTATTTT
TRBV19	NA	TRBD1	TRBJ1-6	CASSMGQGNSPLHF	TGTGCCAGTAGCATGGGACAGGGGAATTCACCCCTCCACTTT
TRBV5-1	NA	TRBD2	TRBJ2-1	CASSLTGLAGGSYNEQFF	TGCGCCAGCAGCTTGACTGGGCTAGCGGGGGGGTCCTACAATGAGCAGTTCTTC
TRBV15	once	NA	TRBJ2-3	CATSRTPVADTQYF	TGTGCCACCAGCAGGACACCGGTGGCAGATACGCAGTATTTT
TRBV7-9	NA	NA	TRBJ1-1	CASSLVGGVGTEAFF	TGTGCCAGCAGCTTAGTTGGAGGGGTGGGCACTGAAGCTTTCTTT
TRBV28	NA	NA	TRBJ1-2	CASQGRGYDGYTF	TGTGCCAGCCAGGGGAGGGGGTACGATGGCTACACCTTC
TRBV7-6	NA	NA	TRBJ2-2	CASSLESAGELFF	TGTGCCAGCAGCTTAGAGTCGGCCGGGGAGCTGTTTTTT
TRBV9	NA	NA	TRBJ2-3	CASNPDRSSTDTQYF	TGTGCCAGCAATCCGGACAGATCTAGCACAGATACGCAGTATTTT
TRBV2	NA	TRBD1	TRBJ1-5	CASSFRQGDQPQHF	TGTGCCAGCAGCTTCAGACAGGGCGATCAGCCCCAGCATTTT
TRBV28	NA	TRBD1	TRBJ1-5	CASSLRGQGGGQPQHF	TGTGCCAGCAGTTTACGTGGACAGGGGGGCGGTCAGCCCCAGCATTTT
TRBV4-1	NA	NA	TRBJ2-2	CASSQDFGELFF	TGCGCCAGCAGCCAAGATTTCGGGGAGCTGTTTTTT
TRBV19	NA	TRBD1	TRBJ1-2	CASTRQGAGYTF	TGTGCCAGTACCAGACAGGGAGCTGGCTACACCTTC
TRBV28	NA	TRBD1	TRBJ1-2	CASRSTGVLRYTF	TGTGCCAGCAGAAGTACAGGGGTTCTGCGCTACACCTTC
TRBV15	NA	TRBD1	TRBJ1-6	CATSGQGARSPLHF	TGTGCCACCAGCGGACAGGGGGCCCGATCACCCCTCCACTTT
TRBV27	NA	NA	TRBJ1-5	CASSSLLDSFNQPQHF	TGTGCCAGCAGTTCTCTCCTGGACAGCTTTAATCAGCCCCAGCATTTT
TRBV11-3	NA	TRBD1	TRBJ2-7	CASSPGTGSDEQYF	TGTGCCAGCAGCCCCGGGACAGGGAGCGACGAGCAGTACTTC
TRBV3-1/TRBV3-2	NA	NA	TRBJ2-7	CASSQEGVQYF	TGTGCCAGCAGCCAAGAAGGGGTGCAGTACTTC
TRBV28	NA	NA	TRBJ1-5	CATSGWGNQPQHF	TGTGCCACTTCGGGTTGGGGCAATCAGCCCCAGCATTTT
TRBV10-1	NA	NA	TRBJ2-6	CASSVSLATGANVLTF	TGCGCCAGCAGTGTAAGTCTCGCAACTGGGGCCAACGTCCTGACTTTC
TRBV7-2	NA	TRBD1	TRBJ2-7	CASSLGQGTYEQYF	TGTGCCAGCAGCTTAGGACAGGGGACCTACGAGCAGTACTTC
TRBV7-9	once	NA	TRBJ1-2	CASSLGGVFSGEDYGYTF	TGTGCCAGCAGCTTAGGTGGGGTTTTCTCAGGAGAGGACTATGGCTACACCTTC
TRBV28	NA	NA	TRBJ1-3	CACTTWDTIYF	TGTGCCTGCACTACCTGGGACACCATATATTTT
TRBV6-2/TRBV6-3	NA	NA	TRBJ1-6	CASSYASYNSPLHF	TGTGCCAGCAGTTATGCGTCCTATAATTCACCCCTCCACTTT
TRBV3-1/TRBV3-2	NA	NA	TRBJ1-6	CASSQGAQGGKNSPLHF	TGTGCCAGCAGCCAAGGGGCACAGGGAGGGAAGAATTCACCCCTCCACTTT
TRBV5-1	once	NA	TRBJ2-6	CASSGRGANVLTF	TGCGCCAGCAGCGGAAGAGGGGCCAACGTCCTGACTTTC
TRBV28	NA	NA	TRBJ2-5	CASRASSRGRGETQYF	TGTGCCAGCAGGGCCTCGTCCCGGGGGCGCGGAGAGACCCAGTACTTC
TRBV11-2	NA	NA	TRBJ2-1	CASSSSWGDSYNEQFF	TGTGCCAGCAGCTCCTCTTGGGGGGACTCCTACAATGAGCAGTTCTTC
TRBV4-3	NA	TRBD1	TRBJ2-7	CASSRGQGVAYEQYF	TGCGCCAGCAGCAGAGGACAGGGGGTTGCCTACGAGCAGTACTTC
TRBV15	NA	TRBD1	TRBJ1-4	CATSRGGTGISTNEKLFF	TGTGCCACCAGCAGAGGAGGGACAGGGATCTCAACTAATGAAAAACTGTTTTTT
TRBV7-8	NA	NA	TRBJ1-2	CASSPDLYGYTF	TGTGCCAGCAGCCCGGACCTCTATGGCTACACCTTC
TRBV4-3	NA	TRBD1	TRBJ1-6	CASSQEGGTGGLPLHF	TGCGCCAGCAGCCAAGAGGGAGGGACAGGGGGGCTCCCCCTCCACTTT
TRBV2	NA	TRBD2	TRBJ2-1	CASSLDGTSSYNEQFF	TGTGCCAGCAGTCTAGACGGGACTAGCTCCTACAATGAGCAGTTCTTC
TRBV28	NA	TRBD1	TRBJ1-6	CASSSSGTGESPLHF	TGTGCCAGCAGTTCCTCCGGGACAGGGGAATCACCCCTCCACTTT
TRBV6-2/TRBV6-3	few	NA	TRBJ1-2	CASSLPRGSGYTF	TGTGCCAGCAGTTTACCAAGAGGGTCCGGCTACACCTTC
TRBV6-1	NA	NA	TRBJ1-2	CASSEVTLSVDGYTF	TGTGCCAGCAGTGAAGTTACATTGTCTGTAGATGGCTACACCTTC
TRBV4-3	NA	TRBD2	TRBJ2-2	CASSQTWVAGGGGELFF	TGCGCCAGCAGCCAAACCTGGGTAGCGGGGGGTGGCGGGGAGCTGTTTTTT
TRBV5-1	NA	NA	TRBJ1-5	CASSLGGTGDYQPQHF	TGCGCCAGCAGCTTGGGCGGGACGGGAGATTATCAGCCCCAGCATTTT
TRBV27	NA	NA	TRBJ1-2	CASSLAGMNGYTF	TGTGCCAGCAGTTTAGCAGGAATGAATGGCTACACCTTC
TRBV28	NA	NA	TRBJ2-4	CASSLGDLIAKNIQYF	TGTGCCAGCAGTTTAGGAGATTTGATAGCCAAAAACATTCAGTACTTC
TRBV3-1/TRBV3-2	once	TRBD1	TRBJ1-3	CASSQEQGGPGNTIYF	TGTGCCAGCAGCCAGGAACAGGGGGGCCCTGGAAACACCATATATTTT
TRBV28	NA	TRBD1	TRBJ2-7	CASSLGQPYEQYF	TGTGCCAGCAGTTTGGGACAGCCCTACGAGCAGTACTTC